The entry below describes one T cell receptor (beta chain). The sample belongs to a study of T-cell reconstitution after alpha-beta-depleted transplantation in children. CDR1 and CDR2 from the germline V gene are SEHNR and FQNEAQ (reference sequence). The CDR3 has 15 amino acids. V lost 1 base and J 1 base, leaving 10 bases between the germline ends. Construction of the TCRbeta library involved unique molecular identifiers. Each CDR3 protein gets one entry after TCRdb re-called the PCR reads with MiXCR. The table records around 370,000 distinct CDR3 sequences, over 9% of them present only once. J is TRBJ1-1 and V is TRBV7-9; D might be TRBD1 (5 bases). The sequence was obtained from a human donor who donated a stem cell graft to a child with acute lymphoblastic leukemia. The specimen comprised PBMCs from the stem cell graft donor, sampled from the stem cell graft. CDR3 in amino acids: CASSLDSTANTEAFF. The DNA for the CDR3 is TGTGCCAGCAGCTTAGACTCGACAGCGAACACTGAAGCTTTCTTT.